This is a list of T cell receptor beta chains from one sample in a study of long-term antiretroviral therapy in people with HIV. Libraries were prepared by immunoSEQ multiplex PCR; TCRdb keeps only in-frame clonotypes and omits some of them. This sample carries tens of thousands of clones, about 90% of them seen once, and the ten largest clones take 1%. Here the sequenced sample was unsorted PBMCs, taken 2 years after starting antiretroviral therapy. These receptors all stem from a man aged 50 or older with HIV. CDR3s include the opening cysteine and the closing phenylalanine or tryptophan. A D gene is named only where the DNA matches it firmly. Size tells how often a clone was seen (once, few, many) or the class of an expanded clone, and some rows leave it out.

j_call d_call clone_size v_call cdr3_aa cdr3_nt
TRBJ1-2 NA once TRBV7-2 CASSLRPGTSSNYGYTF TGTGCCAGCAGCTTACGACCTGGTACCAGCTCTAACTATGGCTACACCTTC
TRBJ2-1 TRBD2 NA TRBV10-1 CASSETLAGVCFF TGCGCCAGCAGTGAGACCCTAGCGGGAGTATGCTTCTTC
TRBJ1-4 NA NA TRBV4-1 CASSQATGYATNEKLFF TGCGCCAGCAGCCAAGCGACAGGTTATGCAACTAATGAAAAACTGTTTTTT
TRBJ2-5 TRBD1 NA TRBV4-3 CASSLGTGRETQYF TGCGCCAGCAGCCTCGGGACAGGGAGGGAGACCCAGTACTTC
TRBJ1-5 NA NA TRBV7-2 CASSLLGGKEPQHF TGTGCCAGCAGCTTACTCGGGGGGAAAGAGCCCCAGCATTTT
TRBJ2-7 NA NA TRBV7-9 CASSPTTGLGTYEQYF TGTGCCAGCAGCCCGACTACCGGACTCGGCACCTACGAGCAGTACTTC
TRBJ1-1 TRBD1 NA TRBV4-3 CASRTGTGTNTEAFF TGCGCCAGCAGAACCGGGACAGGGACGAACACTGAAGCTTTCTTT
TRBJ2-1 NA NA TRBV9 CASSVYSDEQFF TGTGCCAGCAGCGTATACTCTGATGAGCAGTTCTTC
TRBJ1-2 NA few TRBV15 CATSRNYGYTF TGTGCCACCAGCAGAAACTATGGCTACACCTTC
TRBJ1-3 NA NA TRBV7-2 CASSLTPGRLGGNTIYF TGTGCCAGCAGCTTAACCCCAGGGAGACTGGGTGGAAACACCATATATTTT
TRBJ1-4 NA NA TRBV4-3 CASSQDSQFNEKLFF TGCGCCAGCAGCCAAGATTCGCAGTTTAATGAAAAACTGTTTTTT
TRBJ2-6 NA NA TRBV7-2 CASSRQLLRSGANVLTF TGTGCCAGCAGCCGCCAATTGCTACGGAGCGGGGCCAACGTCCTGACTTTC
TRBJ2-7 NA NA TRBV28 CASSLGYTQGYEQYF TGTGCCAGCAGTTTAGGGTATACACAGGGCTACGAGCAGTACTTC
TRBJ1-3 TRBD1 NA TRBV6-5 CASSAAGGGNTIYF TGTGCCAGCAGCGCCGCAGGGGGAGGAAACACCATATATTTT
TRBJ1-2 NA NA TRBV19 CASSLRLSFYGYTF TGTGCCAGTAGCCTCCGGCTGAGCTTCTATGGCTACACCTTC
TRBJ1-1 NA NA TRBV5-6 CASSLAFSAEAFF TGTGCCAGCAGCTTGGCTTTCAGCGCTGAAGCTTTCTTT
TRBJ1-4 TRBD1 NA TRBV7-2 CASSLGRGPTNEKLFF TGTGCCAGCAGCTTAGGCAGGGGGCCCACTAATGAAAAACTGTTTTTT
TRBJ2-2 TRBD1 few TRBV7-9 CASSLGAHRGRNTGELFF TGTGCCAGCAGCTTAGGGGCCCACAGGGGGAGAAACACCGGGGAGCTGTTTTTT
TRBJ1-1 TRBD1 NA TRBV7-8 CASSFGTGDTEAFF TGTGCCAGCAGCTTTGGGACAGGGGACACTGAAGCTTTCTTT
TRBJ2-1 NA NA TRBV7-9 CASSLVQGGYNEQFF TGTGCCAGCAGCTTAGTCCAGGGGGGTTACAATGAGCAGTTCTTC
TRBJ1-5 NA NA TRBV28 CASSLEEGQPQHF TGTGCCAGCAGTTTAGAAGAGGGTCAGCCCCAGCATTTT
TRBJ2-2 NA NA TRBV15 CATSRDMARELFF TGTGCCACCAGCAGAGATATGGCGCGGGAGCTGTTTTTT
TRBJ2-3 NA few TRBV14 CASSQDPSSDTQYF TGTGCCAGCAGCCAAGATCCTAGCTCAGATACGCAGTATTTT
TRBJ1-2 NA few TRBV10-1 CASNTTGLGYGYTF TGCGCCAGCAACACCACAGGGCTGGGGTATGGCTACACCTTC
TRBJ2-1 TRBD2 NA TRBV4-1 CASSRSGDSSYNEQFF TGCGCCAGCAGCCGTAGCGGGGATAGCTCCTACAATGAGCAGTTCTTC
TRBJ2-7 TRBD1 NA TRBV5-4 CASSFSGTGVSEQYF TGTGCCAGCAGCTTCTCCGGGACAGGGGTCTCCGAGCAGTACTTC
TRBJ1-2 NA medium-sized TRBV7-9 CASSFQTSNGYTF TGTGCCAGCAGCTTTCAAACGTCCAATGGCTACACCTTC
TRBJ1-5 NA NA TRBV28 CASSRRQPQHF TGTGCCAGCAGCCGTAGGCAGCCCCAGCATTTT
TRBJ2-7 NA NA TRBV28 CASSFPVTGPISYEQYF TGTGCCAGCAGTTTCCCTGTAACAGGTCCTATCTCCTACGAGCAGTACTTC
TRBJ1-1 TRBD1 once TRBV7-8 CASSLKGRTGVMWTVAFF TGTGCCAGCAGCTTAAAAGGGAGGACAGGGGTGATGTGGACCGTAGCTTTCTTT
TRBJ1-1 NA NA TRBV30 CAWSPTVRDTEAFF TGTGCCTGGAGTCCCACCGTGAGGGACACTGAAGCTTTCTTT
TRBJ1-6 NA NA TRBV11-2 CASSLATLRVGSPLHF TGTGCCAGCAGCCTAGCGACCCTGAGGGTGGGTTCACCCCTCCACTTT
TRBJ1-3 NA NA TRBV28 CASSRQLLSGNTIYF TGTGCCAGCAGTCGACAGCTACTCTCTGGAAACACCATATATTTT
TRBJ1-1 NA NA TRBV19 CASDSPEVTEAFF TGTGCCAGTGACAGCCCGGAGGTAACTGAAGCTTTCTTT
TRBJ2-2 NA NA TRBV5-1 CASSLSSGAATGELFF TGCGCCAGCAGCTTGAGCTCAGGGGCAGCCACCGGGGAGCTGTTTTTT
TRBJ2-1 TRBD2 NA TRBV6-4 CASSPLTSDSYNEQFF TGTGCCAGCAGCCCATTAACTAGCGATTCCTACAATGAGCAGTTCTTC
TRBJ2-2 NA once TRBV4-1 CASSQVEGGDTGELFF TGCGCCAGCAGCCAAGTCGAAGGGGGGGACACCGGGGAGCTGTTTTTT
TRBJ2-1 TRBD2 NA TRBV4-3 CASSPRLAGGPRRREQFF TGCGCCAGCAGCCCTCGACTAGCGGGAGGGCCGAGGAGGCGTGAGCAGTTCTTC
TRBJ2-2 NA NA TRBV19 CATLQGPNTGELFF TGTGCCACCCTACAGGGACCCAACACCGGGGAGCTGTTTTTT
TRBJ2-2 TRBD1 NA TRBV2 CASSEQGARGTGELFF TGTGCCAGCAGCGAACAGGGGGCGCGGGGCACCGGGGAGCTGTTTTTT
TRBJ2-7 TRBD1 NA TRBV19 CATSPTGDEQYF TGTGCCACCTCCCCCACAGGGGACGAGCAGTACTTC
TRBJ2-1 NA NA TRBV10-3 CAINGQSNEQFF TGTGCCATCAACGGACAGTCAAATGAGCAGTTCTTC
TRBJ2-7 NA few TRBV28 CASSYGARGEQYF TGTGCCAGCAGTTATGGGGCGAGGGGCGAGCAGTACTTC
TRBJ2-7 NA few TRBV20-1 CSARDNYEQYF TGCAGTGCTAGGGACAACTACGAGCAGTACTTC
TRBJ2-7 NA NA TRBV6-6 CASKVTGPYEQYF TGTGCCAGCAAGGTAACGGGCCCCTACGAGCAGTACTTC
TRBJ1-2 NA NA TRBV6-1 CASSEYRDNYGYTF TGTGCCAGCAGTGAATACAGGGATAACTATGGCTACACCTTC
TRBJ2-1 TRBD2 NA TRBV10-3 CAISGSGTSYNEQFF TGTGCCATCAGTGGTAGCGGGACTTCCTACAATGAGCAGTTCTTC
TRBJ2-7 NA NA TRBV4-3 CASSQSRGPYEQYF TGCGCCAGCAGCCAAAGCCGGGGGCCCTACGAGCAGTACTTC
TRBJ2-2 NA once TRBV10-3 CAIIRDGAGELFF TGTGCCATCATCAGAGACGGGGCCGGGGAGCTGTTTTTT
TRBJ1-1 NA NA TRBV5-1 CASNLGGMNTEAFF TGCGCCAGCAATTTGGGCGGCATGAACACTGAAGCTTTCTTT
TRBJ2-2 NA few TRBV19 CASSVGSGNTGELFF TGTGCCAGTAGTGTAGGGTCGGGTAACACCGGGGAGCTGTTTTTT
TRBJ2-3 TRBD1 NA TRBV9 CASSPTGGASTDTQYF TGTGCCAGCAGCCCAACAGGGGGCGCGAGCACAGATACGCAGTATTTT
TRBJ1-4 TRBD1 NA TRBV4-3 CASSHPTGGTGGKLFF TGCGCCAGCAGCCACCCGACAGGGGGAACGGGAGGAAAACTGTTTTTT